These 29 T cell receptor beta chains were all obtained from the same sample, sequenced in a study of early T cells in non-severe SARS-CoV-2 infection. Via MiXCR, TCRdb re-called the 5' RACE reads, giving one row per CDR3 protein. The data contain fewer than 30,000 distinct CDR3 sequences, 4.4% of them singletons. Sequencing used whole blood. These receptor sequences come from an adult who was a healthcare worker with PCR-confirmed SARS-CoV-2 infection or an uninfected control (not recorded which).

This clonotype was found many times. The chain links TRBV5-1 to TRBJ1-4; D unresolved. Per germline, CDR1 SGHRS and CDR2 YFSETQ. This CDR3 contains 13 residues. Trimming removed 0 bases from V and 10 bases from J, with 10 bases in between. CDR3 bases: TGCGCCAGCAGCTTGGAGGGTACGGGAAAACTGTTTTTT. Amino acid sequence: CASSLEGTGKLFF.

This clonotype was observed at least ten times. The gene calls are TRBV3-1 and TRBJ2-7; no clear D. Germline-derived CDR1 and CDR2 are LGHDT and YNNKEL (reference sequence). V dropped 8 bases and J dropped 2 bases, with 10 bases sitting between them. The CDR3 has 12 residues. The CDR3 region has the DNA TGTGCCAGCCGCGCAGCCACCTACGAGCAGTACTTC. Translated: CASRAATYEQYF.

This clonotype has at least ten counts. The rearrangement links TRBV5-6 to TRBJ2-2; tentatively, D is TRBD2 (7 bases). CDR3 size: 17 residues. V was trimmed by 1 base and J by 4 bases, leaving 17 bases between them. Germline CDR1 reads SGHDT; CDR2 reads YYEEEE. The CDR3 region is CASSLWGGEGATGELFF. The CDR3 coding sequence is TGTGCCAGCAGCTTGTGGGGGGGCGAGGGAGCCACCGGGGAGCTGTTTTTT.

This clonotype was detected ten times or more. The chain recombines TRBV28 with TRBJ2-1, with 9 bases that match TRBD2. V gave up 9 bases and J gave up 9 bases; unmatched junction bases: 21. The CDR3 contains 17 residues. Germline loops: CDR1 MDHEN, CDR2 SYDVKM. The CDR3 sequence: CASIFRSGGTRYGEQFF. CDR3 sequence (DNA): TGTGCCAGTATATTTAGGAGCGGGGGGACCCGATATGGTGAGCAGTTCTTC.

V and J are TRBV18 and TRBJ2-5; D gene ambiguous. The V end lost 0 bases, the J end lost 0 bases, and 8 bases lay between the germline ends. Looked up from germline, CDR1 is KGHSH and CDR2 is LQKENI. The CDR3 is made up of 15 amino acids. In nucleotides, the CDR3 is TGTGCCAGCTCACCACCCCAACCCAACCAAGAGACCCAGTACTTC. Translating gives CASSPPQPNQETQYF.

This clonotype was observed many times. The V and J genes are TRBV27 and TRBJ2-2; weak D call: TRBD2 (5 bases). In germline, CDR1 is MNHEY, CDR2 SMNVEV (reference sequence). The CDR3 spans 15 residues. V was trimmed by 3 bases and J by 7 bases, leaving 15 bases between them. The CDR3 is CASSFNGVDGGELFF. The CDR3 DNA reads as TGTGCCAGCAGTTTTAACGGGGTTGACGGCGGGGAGCTGTTTTTT.

This clonotype was detected many times. The V gene is TRBV3-1, the J gene TRBJ2-5, with 10 bases fitting TRBD2. The junction had 1 base not matched to a gene; V was cut back by 4 bases and J by 2 bases. Germline loops: CDR1 LGHDT, CDR2 YNNKEL (reference sequence). CDR3 size: 14 residues. The DNA for the CDR3 is TGTGCCAGCAGCCTTAGCGGGGGGCAAGAGACCCAGTACTTC. Translated: CASSLSGGQETQYF.

This clonotype has at least ten counts. The chain links TRBV5-4 to TRBJ2-1; the D gene is possibly TRBD2 (6 bases). The CDR3 has 15 amino acids. Per the germline V gene, CDR1 is SGHNT and CDR2 is YYREEE (reference sequence). V lost 1 base and J lost 4, with 12 bases in between. The CDR3 loop is CASSLIGLTYNEQFF. In nucleotides, the CDR3 is TGTGCCAGCAGCTTGATAGGACTAACATACAATGAGCAGTTCTTC.

The chain uses TRBV9 and TRBJ2-1; TRBD2 agrees at 8 bases. CDR1 is SGDLS, CDR2 YYNGEE, per germline. After removal of 3 bases from V and 6 bases from J, the junction contained 5 bases not matched to a gene. The CDR3 is made up of 14 amino acids. The CDR3 DNA sequence: TGTGCCAGCAGCGCGGGGGGGTACGCCAATGAGCAGTTCTTC. Translation: CASSAGGYANEQFF.

This clonotype was counted many times. V usage is TRBV6-6 and J usage is TRBJ2-1; TRBD2 matches 11 bases. V lost 5 bases and J lost 7; bases outside the gene matches: 10. From germline, CDR1 is MNHNY and CDR2 SVGAGI (reference sequence). The CDR3 length is 16 residues. In DNA form, the CDR3 reads TGTGCCAGCAGTAAATTAGCGGGGGGGCCTATGAATGAGCAGTTCTTC. Protein product: CASSKLAGGPMNEQFF.

Relative to its sample, this clonotype is medium-sized. The chain combines TRBV12-3 or TRBV12-4 with TRBJ2-3; D is unresolved. The CDR3 contains 16 residues. V was trimmed by 5 bases and J by 6 bases, leaving 21 bases between them. CDR3 residues: CASSPTHGKGSDTQYF. CDR3 in DNA: TGTGCCAGCAGTCCGACTCATGGGAAAGGCTCCGATACGCAGTATTTT.

This clonotype was seen many times. Here the CDR3 DNA reads TGCAGCGTTGGGGGTAGCAATCAGCCCCAGCATTTT. Translated, it gives CSVGGSNQPQHF. The V call is TRBV29-1, the J call TRBJ1-5, with no clear D. The V end was cut by 4 bases, the J end by 0 bases, with 4 bases between. Germline V gives CDR1 SQVTM, CDR2 ANQGSEA. The CDR3 has 12 residues.

This clonotype was seen ten or more times. This chain joins TRBV11-2 and TRBJ1-5, with 10 bases fitting TRBD1. Trimming removed 5 bases from V and 6 bases from J; junction bases left unmatched: 7. The germline gives CDR1 SGHAT, CDR2 FQNNGV. The CDR3 is 15 residues long. Here the CDR3 reads CASSPRTGGSQPQHF. CDR3 DNA: TGTGCCAGCAGCCCCAGGACAGGGGGGAGTCAGCCCCAGCATTTT.

The sample holds a few counts of this clonotype. The chain recombines TRBV27 with TRBJ2-3; TRBD2 agrees at 11 bases. Germline CDR1 and CDR2: MNHEY and SMNVEV (reference sequence). The J segment lost 6 bases and the V segment lost 1 base, leaving 12 bases of the junction unmatched. There are 18 residues in the CDR3. CDR3 residues: CASSLWVSGGVAMDTQYF. Here the CDR3 DNA reads TGTGCCAGCAGTTTATGGGTTAGCGGGGGGGTAGCAATGGATACGCAGTATTTT.

This clonotype showed up many times. The chain uses TRBV18 and TRBJ1-2; 7 nucleotides line up with TRBD1. CDR1 is KGHSH, CDR2 LQKENI, per germline. The CDR3 length is 14 residues. V shed 3 bases and J 6 bases; nucleotides not matched to a gene: 7. CDR3 DNA: TGTGCCAGCTCACCTCTCGACAGGGTGGATGGCTACACCTTC. It encodes CASSPLDRVDGYTF.

This clonotype was counted many times. The chain is built from TRBV24-1 and TRBJ1-1, with D possibly being TRBD1 (5 bases). Trimming cost V 0 bases and J 1 base, with 11 bases left between them. The CDR3 has 16 residues. CDR1 and CDR2 from the germline V gene are KGHDR and SFDVKD. CDR3 in amino acids: CATSDLIGHPNTEAFF. As DNA, the CDR3 is TGTGCCACCAGTGATTTGATAGGACACCCGAACACTGAAGCTTTCTTT.

By proportion, this clonotype is medium-sized (0.01 to 0.1%). This sequence joins TRBV20-1 and TRBJ1-5, with a possible D match to TRBD1 (5 bases). Germline V CDR1 and CDR2: DFQATT, SNEGSKA (reference sequence). The CDR3 totals 17 residues. The V end was cut by 3 bases, the J end by 3 bases, with 21 bases between. CDR3 bases: TGCAGTGCTAGGTCCCAGGGTGTCCCGGAAAACAATCAGCCCCAGCATTTT. Its protein product is CSARSQGVPENNQPQHF.

At least ten counts were recorded for this clonotype. This rearrangement joins TRBV11-2 to TRBJ1-4, with a weak D call TRBD1 (6 bases). Germline V CDR1 and CDR2: SGHAT, FQNNGV. The V gene lost 4 bases and the J gene lost 0 bases, with 18 bases spanning the gap. CDR3 size: 18 residues. This CDR3 reads CASSYRRGAAATNEKLFF. CDR3 bases: TGTGCCAGCAGCTATCGCCGGGGGGCGGCTGCAACTAATGAAAAACTGTTTTTT. The full variable domain, in which reference TRBV11-2 and TRBJ1-4 provide the parts outside the CDR3, is EAGVAQSPRYKIIEKRQSVAFWCNPISGHATLYWYQQILGQGPKLLIQFQNNGVVDDSQLPKDRFSAERLKGVDSTLKIQPAKLEDSAVYLCASSYRRGAAATNEKLFFGSGTQLSVL.

This clonotype was seen many times. The genes are TRBV7-6 and TRBJ2-1; D is undetermined. Germline V lookup: CDR1 SGHVS, CDR2 FNYEAQ. V lost 5 bases and J 5 bases, leaving 10 bases between the germline ends. The CDR3 spans 13 residues. The CDR3 is CASSPGWNNEQFF. As DNA, the CDR3 is TGTGCCAGCAGCCCCGGGTGGAACAATGAGCAGTTCTTC. The whole variable domain, filled in from reference TRBV7-6 and TRBJ2-1, reads GAGVSQSPRYKVTKRGQDVALRCDPISGHVSLYWYRQALGQGPEFLTYFNYEAQQDKSGLPNDRFSAERPEGSISTLTIQRTEQRDSAMYRCASSPGWNNEQFFGPGTRLTVL.

This clonotype was observed at least ten times. V and J are TRBV12-3 or TRBV12-4 and TRBJ1-2; unclear D gene. There are 12 residues in the CDR3. V was shortened by 4 bases and J by 5 bases, with 8 bases between the two germline ends. The DNA for the CDR3 is TGTGCCAGCAGTTCGGACGTTTATGGCTACACCTTC. Translated, it gives CASSSDVYGYTF.

This clonotype has a count of ten or more. This rearrangement joins TRBV12-3 or TRBV12-4 to TRBJ2-7; tentatively, D is TRBD1 (5 bases). V lost 4 bases to trimming and J lost 1 base, with 8 bases between them. The CDR3 runs to 13 residues. CDR3 loop: CASSSRVSYEQYF. The CDR3 nucleotides are TGTGCCAGCAGTTCCAGGGTATCCTACGAGCAGTACTTC.

This clonotype occurred many times. This sequence joins TRBV28 and TRBJ1-1; D remains ambiguous. From germline, CDR1 is MDHEN and CDR2 SYDVKM. The germline V and J ends were trimmed by 2 bases and 1 base, with 11 bases remaining between them. The CDR3 consists of 15 residues. CDR3 in amino acids: CASSLGPDSNTEAFF. For the CDR3, the DNA is TGTGCCAGCAGTTTAGGGCCCGACTCGAACACTGAAGCTTTCTTT.

This clonotype was seen many times. The chain carries TRBV4-1 and TRBJ1-1; the match to TRBD1 covers 9 bases. This CDR3 is built from 15 residues. Germline V lookup: CDR1 MGHRA, CDR2 YSYEKL. Trimming removed 5 bases from V and 4 bases from J; junction bases left unmatched: 8. CDR3 DNA sequence: TGCGCCAGCAGCTTCCGGGACAGGGAGGCCACTGAAGCTTTCTTT. Translating gives CASSFRDREATEAFF.

This clonotype was detected many times. The rearrangement links TRBV29-1 to TRBJ2-1, with D hard to call. CDR1 and CDR2 (germline): SQVTM, ANQGSEA. Trimming removed 3 bases at V and 9 bases at J, with 12 bases between. The CDR3 loop spans 12 amino acids. The CDR3 region is CSVDLGFSEQFF. The CDR3 nucleotides are TGCAGCGTTGATTTGGGTTTCAGTGAGCAGTTCTTC.

The sample holds many counts of this clonotype. This chain connects TRBV2 to TRBJ1-1, with a possible D match to TRBD1 (6 bases). Germline V gene lookup returns CDR1 SNHLY and CDR2 FYNNEI. Trimming shortened V by 2 bases and J by 1 base, and 8 bases separated the two germline ends. The CDR3 consists of 14 residues. CDR3 DNA: TGTGCCAGCAGTGAACGGGGACAGAACACTGAAGCTTTCTTT. Its translation is CASSERGQNTEAFF.

A remark on this clonotype: A much more abundant neighbour one base away suggests this may be a read error. The CDR3 end shows no conserved phenylalanine or tryptophan, and so a read error is likely. V gene TRBV12-3 or TRBV12-4 combines with J gene TRBJ2-2; D may be TRBD1 (5 bases). V shed 7 bases and J shed 5 bases, with 8 bases lying between them. The CDR3 has 12 residues. The CDR3: CASKQGTGELFL. As DNA, the CDR3 is TGTGCCAGCAAGCAGGGAACCGGGGAGCTGTTTCTT.

Many counts were recorded for this clonotype. This chain links TRBV9 with TRBJ2-7; D perhaps matches TRBD1 (6 bases). Per the germline V gene, CDR1 is SGDLS and CDR2 is YYNGEE. Trimming took off 2 bases at V and 0 bases at J, with 15 bases between the two ends. The CDR3 spans 16 residues. CDR3 loop: CASSVGIGDTSYEQYF. CDR3 nucleotides: TGTGCCAGCAGCGTGGGAATCGGGGACACCTCCTACGAGCAGTACTTC.

Many counts were recorded for this clonotype. V gene TRBV20-1 combines with J gene TRBJ1-2; maybe TRBD1 (6 bases). Germline CDR1 reads DFQATT; CDR2 reads SNEGSKA (reference sequence). V gave up 3 bases and J gave up 5 bases, with 10 bases separating them. This CDR3 spans 12 amino acids. The CDR3 DNA sequence: TGCAGTGCTAGTCCAGGGGTTTATGGCTACACCTTC. This gives the protein CSASPGVYGYTF.

This clonotype was counted at least ten times. The gene calls are TRBV7-3 and TRBJ2-7, with unresolved D. CDR3 length: 15 residues. The germline V gene encodes CDR1 SGHTA and CDR2 FQGTGA. Trimming left V 1 base short and J 0 bases short, with 10 bases between. Here the CDR3 DNA reads TGTGCCAGCAGCTTAAATTCCCAGAACTCCTACGAGCAGTACTTC. Translation gives CASSLNSQNSYEQYF.